This note documents a single T cell receptor (beta chain) sequence. Its target is unknown. Investigators reverse transcribed all isolated RNA, so they sequenced expressed TCRB transcripts. Clones were sequenced by immunoSEQ multiplex PCR, and TCRdb holds only the in-frame ones, with some missing. Among 160,000 or so clones, around 63% were seen once, and the ten largest hold about 0.081%. Germline CDR1 is GTSNPN and CDR2 is SVGIG (reference sequence). V was trimmed by 4 bases and J by 5 bases, leaving 14 bases between them. The CDR3 runs 13 residues. The data derive from a study of beta chain features in type 1 diabetes. Study outcomes and limitations: Shortening that was moderate but significant affected the TCRB CDR3s of Type 1 diabetes patients in all four CD4+ subsets. Sequencing from cDNA could over-represent high-TCR-expressing cells.

Sequenced: naive CD4+ T cells from blood. J is TRBJ2-5 and V is TRBV30, with D tentatively TRBD2 (6 bases). The clonotype was recovered from a man younger than 40 with type 1 diabetes. The CDR3 DNA follows: TGTGCCTGGACGGGGGTCAGTGGGGAGACCCAGTACTTC. Translation gives CAWTGVSGETQYF.